The rows below give T cell receptor beta chains drawn from one sample of a study of shared clonotypes between healthy human individuals. Generated by immunoSEQ multiplex PCR, the TCRdb table keeps only in-frame clones and is missing some. This table holds around 2,000,000 clones, more than 85% found once. The material sequenced was naive CD8+ T cells from PBMCs. These receptors were taken from a man between 18 and 29 years old in good health. Some clones in this sample may be carry-over from other donors' samples. Each CDR3 is given with its conserved first and last residue. Each record gives: V gene, J gene, D gene, CDR3 protein. D genes are given only for firm matches.

TRBV7-9,TRBJ2-3,.,CASSPSQGPFTDTQYF
TRBV9,TRBJ2-2,.,CASSLNTGELFF
TRBV7-2,TRBJ2-7,.,CASSYRDGGYEQYF
TRBV6-1,TRBJ1-1,.,CATRAGGEGPEAFF
TRBV27,TRBJ2-1,TRBD2,CASSHSGGFSYNEQFF
TRBV28,TRBJ2-7,TRBD1,CASSLSGRGYEQYF
TRBV7-9,TRBJ1-1,.,CASTPVTSPKSTEAFF
TRBV5-1,TRBJ2-2,TRBD1,CATGTGTETNTGELFF
TRBV4-1,TRBJ2-7,.,CASSLGYEQYF
TRBV10-3,TRBJ2-2,.,CAISEPPGTGELFF
TRBV9,TRBJ2-1,.,CASSPGGLSYNEQFF